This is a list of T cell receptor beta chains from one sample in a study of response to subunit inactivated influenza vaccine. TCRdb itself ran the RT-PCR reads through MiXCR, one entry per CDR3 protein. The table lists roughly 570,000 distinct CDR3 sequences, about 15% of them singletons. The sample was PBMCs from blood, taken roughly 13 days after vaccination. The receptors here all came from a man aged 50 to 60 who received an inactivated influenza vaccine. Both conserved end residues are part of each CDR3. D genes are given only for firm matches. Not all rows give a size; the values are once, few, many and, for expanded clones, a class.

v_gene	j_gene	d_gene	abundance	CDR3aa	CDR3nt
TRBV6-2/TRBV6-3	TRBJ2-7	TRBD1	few	CATAPGDSGRPQYF	TGTGCCACCGCACCTGGGGACAGCGGACGACCGCAGTACTTC
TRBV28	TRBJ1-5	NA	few	CASSLLRLKDQPQHF	TGTGCCAGCAGTTTATTGAGACTGAAAGATCAGCCCCAGCATTTT
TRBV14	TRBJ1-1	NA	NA	CASSQDTPWRVTEAFF	TGTGCCAGCAGCCAAGATACTCCCTGGAGGGTTACTGAAGCTTTCTTT
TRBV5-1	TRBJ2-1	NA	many	CASSTFGGGEQFF	TGCGCCAGCAGCACCTTCGGGGGAGGTGAGCAGTTCTTC
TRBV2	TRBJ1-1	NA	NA	CASRAEPMNTEAFF	TGTGCCAGCAGGGCGGAGCCTATGAACACTGAAGCTTTCTTT
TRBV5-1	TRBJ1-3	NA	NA	CATRDNSGNTIYF	TGCGCCACCCGGGACAACTCTGGAAACACCATATATTTT
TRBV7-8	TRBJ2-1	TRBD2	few	CASRFDGGGGAWFF	TGTGCCAGCCGCTTTGATGGAGGCGGGGGGGCTTGGTTCTTC
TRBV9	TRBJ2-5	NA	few	CASSVAEYQETQYF	TGTGCCAGCAGCGTAGCGGAGTACCAAGAGACCCAGTACTTC
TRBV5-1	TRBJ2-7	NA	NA	CASSFGQTEQYF	TGCGCCAGCAGCTTCGGACAGACCGAGCAGTACTTC
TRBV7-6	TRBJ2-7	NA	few	CASSFGRGASYEQYF	TGTGCCAGCAGCTTTGGCAGGGGTGCGTCCTACGAGCAGTACTTC
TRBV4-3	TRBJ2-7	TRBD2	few	CASSQDRGGNSYEQYF	TGCGCCAGCAGCCAAGATCGCGGGGGGAACTCCTACGAGCAGTACTTC
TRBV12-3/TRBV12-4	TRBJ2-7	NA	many	CASSIAGTAAFGQYF	TGTGCCAGCAGTATCGCCGGGACGGCCGCCTTTGGGCAGTACTTC
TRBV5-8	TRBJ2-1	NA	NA	CASSLARGFSYNEQFF	TGTGCCAGCAGCTTGGCCCGCGGGTTCTCCTACAATGAGCAGTTCTTC
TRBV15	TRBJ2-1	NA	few	CATSSLADEQFF	TGTGCCACCAGCTCTTTAGCGGATGAGCAGTTCTTC
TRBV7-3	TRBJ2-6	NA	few	CASSSYGANVLTF	TGTGCCAGCAGTAGTTATGGGGCCAACGTCCTGACTTTC
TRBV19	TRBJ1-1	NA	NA	CASSVLRRTVNTEAFF	TGTGCCAGTAGTGTATTGAGGAGGACAGTCAACACTGAAGCTTTCTTT
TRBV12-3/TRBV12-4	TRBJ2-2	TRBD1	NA	CASSGAGGFPGELFF	TGTGCCAGCAGTGGGGCAGGGGGCTTTCCCGGGGAGCTGTTTTTT
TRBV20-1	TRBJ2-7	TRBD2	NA	CSARRPSGNYEQYF	TGCAGTGCTAGAAGGCCTAGCGGGAACTACGAGCAGTACTTC
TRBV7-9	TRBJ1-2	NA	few	CASRRAATNYGYTF	TGTGCCAGCAGGAGGGCCGCTACCAACTATGGCTACACCTTC
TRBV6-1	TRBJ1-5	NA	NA	CASSEASRYHPQHF	TGTGCCAGCAGTGAGGCGTCCCGATATCACCCCCAGCATTTT
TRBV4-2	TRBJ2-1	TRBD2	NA	CASSPGLAGANEQFF	TGTGCCAGCAGCCCGGGACTAGCGGGGGCCAATGAGCAGTTCTTC
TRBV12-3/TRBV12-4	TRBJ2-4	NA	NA	CASSLGSAGIAKNIQYF	TGTGCCAGCAGTTTAGGATCGGCGGGGATAGCCAAAAACATTCAGTACTTC
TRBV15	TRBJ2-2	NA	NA	CATSRDLSGATGELFF	TGTGCCACCAGCAGAGATCTTTCAGGGGCCACCGGGGAGCTGTTTTTT
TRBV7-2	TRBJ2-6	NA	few	CASSLARVGTNVLTF	TGTGCCAGCAGCTTAGCGCGGGTGGGAACCAACGTCCTGACTTTC
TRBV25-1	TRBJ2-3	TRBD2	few	CASSELISGGNTQYF	TGTGCCAGCAGTGAATTGATATCGGGGGGAAATACGCAGTATTTT
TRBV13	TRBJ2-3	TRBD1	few	CASSLGAGQGGVGTDTQYF	TGTGCCAGCAGCCTAGGGGCCGGACAGGGGGGCGTAGGCACAGATACGCAGTATTTT
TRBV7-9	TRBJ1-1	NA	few	CASSPQGPRVNTEAFF	TGTGCCAGCAGCCCGCAGGGGCCCCGGGTGAACACTGAAGCTTTCTTT
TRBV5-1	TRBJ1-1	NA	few	CASSLIGVGTEAFF	TGCGCCAGCAGCTTAATTGGGGTTGGGACTGAAGCTTTCTTT
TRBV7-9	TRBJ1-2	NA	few	CASSWSGPGRGYTF	TGTGCCAGCAGCTGGTCCGGGCCAGGGAGAGGCTACACCTTC
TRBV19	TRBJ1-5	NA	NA	CASSGNRGQVRGNQPQHF	TGTGCCAGTAGTGGAAACCGGGGCCAGGTACGAGGCAATCAGCCCCAGCATTTT
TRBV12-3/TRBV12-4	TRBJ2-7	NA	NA	CASSLQGTTQYF	TGTGCCAGCAGTTTGCAGGGAACGACGCAGTACTTC
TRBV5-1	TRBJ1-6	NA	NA	CASSLAGPKYNSPLHF	TGCGCCAGCAGCTTGGCTGGTCCGAAATATAATTCACCCCTCCACTTT
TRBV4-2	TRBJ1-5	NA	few	CASSQSMLGEPQHF	TGTGCCAGCAGCCAATCAATGCTAGGAGAGCCCCAGCATTTT
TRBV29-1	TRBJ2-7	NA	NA	CSVDMGYEQYF	TGCAGCGTTGATATGGGCTACGAGCAGTACTTC
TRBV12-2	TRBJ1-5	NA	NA	CASRLYVVSSGAGFVLRNQPQHF	TGTGCAAGTCGCTTATATGTTGTGTCTTCCGGAGCAGGCTTCGTCTTACGGAATCAGCCCCAGCATTTT
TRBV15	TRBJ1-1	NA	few	CATSSHGYFEGSNTEAFF	TGTGCCACCAGCAGCCATGGGTACTTTGAAGGGAGCAACACTGAAGCTTTCTTT
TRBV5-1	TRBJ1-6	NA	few	CASSPESQSSYNSPLHF	TGCGCCAGCAGCCCGGAATCTCAAAGCTCCTATAATTCACCCCTCCACTTT
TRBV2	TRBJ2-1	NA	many	CASSVGPYNEQFF	TGTGCCAGCAGCGTCGGACCTTACAATGAGCAGTTCTTC
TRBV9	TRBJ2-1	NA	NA	CASSGNRDSGRDYNEQFF	TGTGCCAGCAGCGGAAACCGGGACTCCGGCCGAGATTACAATGAGCAGTTCTTC
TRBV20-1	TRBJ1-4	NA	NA	CSARVSGQLNEKLFF	TGCAGTGCTAGAGTCTCCGGACAGCTTAATGAAAAACTGTTTTTT
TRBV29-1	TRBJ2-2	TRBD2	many	CSGKLAGVDTGELFF	TGCAGCGGAAAACTAGCGGGGGTTGACACCGGGGAGCTGTTTTTT
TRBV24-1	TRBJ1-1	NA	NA	CATRYGQEAFF	TGTGCCACCAGATACGGACAGGAAGCTTTCTTT
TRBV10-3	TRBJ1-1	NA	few	CAILAVLNTEAFF	TGTGCCATCCTCGCCGTTTTGAACACTGAAGCTTTCTTT
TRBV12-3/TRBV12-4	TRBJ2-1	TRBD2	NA	CASSLKTGLAGYEQFF	TGTGCCAGCAGTTTGAAAACGGGACTAGCGGGTTATGAGCAGTTCTTC
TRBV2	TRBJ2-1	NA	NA	CASSESRRFNNEQLF	TGTGCCAGCAGTGAGTCTAGAAGGTTCAACAATGAGCAGTTATTC
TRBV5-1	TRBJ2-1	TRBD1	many	CASSVRTGGAYNEQFF	TGCGCCAGCAGCGTGCGGACAGGGGGCGCTTACAATGAGCAGTTCTTC
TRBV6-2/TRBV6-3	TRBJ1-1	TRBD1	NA	CASTMGGRGSGNTEAFF	TGTGCCAGCACAATGGGAGGCAGGGGGTCTGGGAACACTGAAGCTTTCTTT
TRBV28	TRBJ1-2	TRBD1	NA	CASSDTGDFYGYTF	TGTGCCAGCAGCGACACAGGGGACTTCTATGGCTACACCTTC
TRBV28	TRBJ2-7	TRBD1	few	CASTDLQGADEQYF	TGTGCCAGCACCGATCTACAGGGGGCGGACGAGCAGTACTTC
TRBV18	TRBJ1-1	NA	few	CASSPPTGGMNTEAFF	TGTGCCAGCTCACCACCCACCGGCGGCATGAACACTGAAGCTTTCTTT
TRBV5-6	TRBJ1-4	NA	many	CASSWREVGGEKLFF	TGTGCCAGCAGCTGGCGGGAGGTCGGCGGTGAAAAACTGTTTTTT
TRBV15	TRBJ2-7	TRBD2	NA	CATSREAGEQYF	TGTGCCACCAGCAGAGAAGCGGGGGAGCAGTACTTC
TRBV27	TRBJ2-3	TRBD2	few	CASSILGTSGAVTQYF	TGTGCCAGCAGTATCCTCGGGACTAGCGGGGCGGTTACGCAGTATTTT
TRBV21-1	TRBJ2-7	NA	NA	CASSKVQDSSYEQYF	TGTGCCAGCAGCAAAGTTCAGGACAGCTCCTACGAGCAGTACTTC